One and the same sample provided the 29 T cell receptor beta chains below, sequenced in a study of cytomegalovirus exposure and HLA in healthy donors (dated by TCRdb to about 2017). The library was generated by the immunoSEQ multiplex PCR assay. A mixture of 60 forward primers for TCR Vbeta segments and 13 reverse primers for TCR Jbeta segments was used in the multiplex PCR. TCRdb re-hosts the immuneACCESS table, in-frame sequences only. Its copies lack some clones; in the studies checked, an unresolved V gene accounts for under half of them, and the cause for the rest is not known. This sample has 120,000 to 150,000 clones in its table, and roughly two thirds of those were observed once. The top ten constitute approximately 1.7% of the sample. The sample taken for sequencing was PBMCs. The receptors come from a male donor in good health and CMV-seronegative.

The rearrangement links TRBV7-3 to TRBJ2-1, with D perhaps matching TRBD2 (5 bases). Germline V CDR1 and CDR2: SGHTA, FQGTGA. V gave up 4 bases and J gave up 12 bases, with 10 bases separating them. The CDR3 is 11 amino acids. The CDR3: CASSWGEGQFF. The DNA for the CDR3 is TGTGCCAGCAGCTGGGGAGAGGGGCAGTTCTTC.

The chain has TRBV10-3 and TRBJ2-7; tentatively, D is TRBD2 (5 bases). The ends were cut back, 0 bases at V and 0 bases at J, with 12 bases in the middle. The CDR3 has 16 residues. CDR1 and CDR2 from the germline V gene are ENHRY and SYGVKD. For the CDR3, the DNA is TGTGCCATCAGTGAGTCGAAGTTAGGGAGCTCCTACGAGCAGTACTTC. It yields the protein CAISESKLGSSYEQYF.

The chain has TRBV18 and TRBJ2-5, with 7 bases fitting TRBD1. Trimming at V came to 3 bases and at J to 5 bases, leaving 12 bases not matched to a gene. This CDR3 has 16 residues. CDR1 is KGHSH and CDR2 is LQKENI in the germline V gene. The CDR3 is CASSPPEGGRWETQYF. In DNA, the CDR3 is TGTGCCAGCTCACCTCCGGAAGGGGGCAGGTGGGAGACCCAGTACTTC.

The CDR3 coding sequence is TGTGCCAGTAGTATGCCCGGGACAGGGTTCAGCGAGCAGTACTTC. Protein sequence: CASSMPGTGFSEQYF. The chain joins TRBV19 to TRBJ2-7; 9 bases are a match to TRBD1. Trimming removed 3 bases from V and 6 bases from J; junction bases left unmatched: 9. The CDR3 is 15 amino acids. CDR1 and CDR2 from the germline V gene are LNHDA and SQIVND (reference sequence).

A single count supports this clone. V usage is TRBV6-4 and J usage is TRBJ1-6; the match to TRBD1 covers 7 bases. The junction had 9 bases not matched to a gene; V was cut back by 6 bases and J by 4 bases. Per germline, CDR1 MRHNA and CDR2 SNTAGT. CDR3 length: 16 amino acids. The chain's CDR3 is CASRLRGTAYNSPLHF. The CDR3 region has the DNA TGTGCCAGCAGGCTTCGGGGGACAGCTTATAATTCACCCCTCCACTTT.

The chain combines TRBV7-9 with TRBJ1-2, with TRBD1 matching over 8 bases. Germline CDR1 is SEHNR and CDR2 is FQNEAQ (reference sequence). This CDR3 is 16 amino acids long. The trim removed 5 bases at V and 5 bases at J, leaving 13 bases unmatched. This chain's CDR3 is CASSLVGGQGAYGYTF. CDR3 bases: TGTGCCAGCAGCCTCGTGGGCGGCCAGGGGGCTTATGGCTACACCTTC.

The chain carries TRBV7-2 and TRBJ2-2; D is ambiguous. The CDR3 spans 12 residues. V lost 4 bases and J lost 6, with 6 bases in between. Germline values: CDR1 SGHTA, CDR2 FQGNSA. CDR3 sequence (DNA): TGTGCCAGCAGCTCCTTAGCCGGGGAGCTGTTTTTT. Translation: CASSSLAGELFF. The whole variable domain, filled in from reference TRBV7-2 and TRBJ2-2, reads GAGVSQSPSNKVTEKGKDVELRCDPISGHTALYWYRQSLGQGLEFLIYFQGNSAPDKSGLPSDRFSAERTGGSVSTLTIQRTQQEDSAVYLCASSSLAGELFFGEGSRLTVL.

V is TRBV11-2 and J is TRBJ1-1, with 7 bases that match TRBD1. The germline gives CDR1 SGHAT, CDR2 FQNNGV. V was clipped by 7 bases and J by 2 bases; unmatched bases: 7. The CDR3 is made up of 14 amino acids. CDR3 sequence reads: CASMTGWGNTEAFF. The CDR3, as DNA: TGTGCCAGCATGACAGGGTGGGGAAACACTGAAGCTTTCTTT.

This chain connects TRBV18 to TRBJ2-7; D is perhaps TRBD2 (6 bases). V gave up 6 bases and J gave up 0 bases, with 21 bases separating them. This CDR3 comprises 17 residues. Looked up from germline, CDR1 is KGHSH and CDR2 is LQKENI. As DNA, the CDR3 is TGTGCCAGCTCCCGTGCGATAGGGCGGGGAAGCTCCTACGAGCAGTACTTC. This translates into CASSRAIGRGSSYEQYF. The full variable domain, completed using reference TRBV18 and TRBJ2-7, is NAGVMQNPRHLVRRRGQEARLRCSPMKGHSHVYWYRQLPEEGLKFMVYLQKENIIDESGMPKERFSAEFPKEGPSILRIQQVVRGDSAAYFCASSRAIGRGSSYEQYFGPGTRLTVT.

The chain combines TRBV7-8 with TRBJ1-4, with D possibly being TRBD1 (6 bases). This CDR3 is built from 15 residues. V gave up 4 bases and J gave up 6 bases, with 15 bases separating them. Germline V CDR1 and CDR2: SGHVS, FQNEAQ. The CDR3 spells CASSSGGGLYEKLFF. CDR3 nucleotide sequence: TGTGCCAGCAGCTCCGGGGGGGGCCTTTATGAAAAACTGTTTTTT.

The chain recombines TRBV6-1 with TRBJ2-7, with 10 bases lining up with TRBD1. CDR1 is MNHNS and CDR2 is SASEGT in the germline V gene. V lost 4 bases, J lost 3 bases, and 3 bases stayed unmatched. The length of the CDR3 is 14 residues. The CDR3 is CASSGRTGGYEQYF. CDR3 bases: TGTGCCAGCAGTGGGCGGACAGGGGGCTACGAGCAGTACTTC.

V and J are TRBV7-2 and TRBJ1-4; 8 nucleotides match TRBD1. V shed 11 bases, J shed 8 bases, and the junction held 13 bases outside the gene matches. The germline V gene has CDR1 SGHTA and CDR2 FQGNSA. This CDR3 spans 14 amino acids. CDR3 sequence (DNA): TGTGCCTGCCAAGTTGACAGGGGTCGGGAAAAACTGTTTTTT. Encoded protein: CACQVDRGREKLFF.

This clone occurred a few times. CDR3 residues: CASSRGLALNEQFF. CDR3 nucleotide sequence: TGTGCCAGCAGCCGGGGACTAGCGCTCAATGAGCAGTTCTTC. The chain couples TRBV13 to TRBJ2-1, with TRBD2 matching over 10 bases. The CDR3 loop spans 14 amino acids. CDR1 and CDR2 from the germline V gene are PRHDT and FYEKMQ (reference sequence). The trim removed 5 bases at V and 6 bases at J, leaving 4 bases unmatched.

The rearrangement uses TRBV6-5 and TRBJ1-1; D ambiguous. V shed 3 bases and J shed 9 bases, with 14 bases lying between them. Germline CDR1 and CDR2: MNHEY and SVGAGI. The CDR3 sequence is 13 residues long. CDR3 amino acids: CASSYSPQIQAFF. The CDR3 DNA sequence: TGTGCCAGCAGTTATTCCCCCCAAATCCAAGCTTTCTTT.

V gene TRBV6-1 combines with J gene TRBJ1-2; 9 positions agree with TRBD1. Germline loops: CDR1 MNHNS, CDR2 SASEGT. After removal of 6 bases from V and 3 bases from J, the junction contained 5 bases not matched to a gene. The CDR3 runs to 14 residues. The CDR3 DNA sequence: TGTGCCAGCAGGACAGGGGGACAAGACTATGGCTACACCTTC. Its translation: CASRTGGQDYGYTF.

The rearrangement joins TRBV5-6 to TRBJ2-7, with TRBD2 as a possible D gene (7 bases). V lost 4 bases to trimming and J lost 0 bases, with 17 bases between them. Per the germline V gene, CDR1 is SGHDT and CDR2 is YYEEEE. The CDR3 spans 16 residues. The CDR3 protein is CASSVGGLTLSYEQYF. DNA of the CDR3: TGTGCCAGCAGCGTGGGGGGGCTAACCCTCTCCTACGAGCAGTACTTC. Full variable domain (missing parts from reference TRBV5-6 and TRBJ2-7): DAGVTQSPTHLIKTRGQQVTLRCSPKSGHDTVSWYQQALGQGPQFIFQYYEEEERQRGNFPDRFSGHQFPNYSSELNVNALLLGDSALYLCASSVGGLTLSYEQYFGPGTRLTVT.

The V and J genes are TRBV28 and TRBJ1-1; D unresolved. The CDR3 is made up of 15 amino acids. The V gene lost 5 bases and the J gene lost 9 bases, with 22 bases spanning the gap. Germline V gives CDR1 MDHEN, CDR2 SYDVKM. The DNA for the CDR3 is TGTGCCAGCAGTGTCGGGATCAGCACTGTCTGGAAAGCTTTCTTT. It specifies CASSVGISTVWKAFF.

The rearrangement joins TRBV19 to TRBJ1-1, with TRBD1 as a possible D gene (5 bases). Germline CDR1 LNHDA, CDR2 SQIVND (reference sequence). V was clipped by 5 bases and J by 3 bases, with 16 bases between them. This CDR3 has 15 amino acids. The CDR3 DNA is TGTGCCAGTAGTCCCCGACGGGGGTCTGACACTGAAGCTTTCTTT. It specifies CASSPRRGSDTEAFF.

The CDR3 region is CASSPSRGNYGYTF. CDR3 coding DNA: TGTGCCAGCAGCCCTTCTAGGGGGAACTATGGCTACACCTTC. V gene TRBV7-2 combines with J gene TRBJ1-2; tentative D call: TRBD1 (6 bases). Germline CDR1 reads SGHTA; CDR2 reads FQGNSA. The CDR3 length is 14 residues. V was cut by 5 bases and J by 2 bases, with 12 bases left in between.

The rearrangement uses TRBV7-3 and TRBJ2-5; D might be TRBD1 (7 bases). Germline CDR1 is SGHTA and CDR2 is FQGTGA. CDR3 size: 15 residues. V was trimmed by 7 bases and J by 5 bases, leaving 20 bases between them. CDR3 coding DNA: TGTGCCAGCACCCCCTCGGGACAGAGCGGGGAGACCCAGTACTTC. It yields the protein CASTPSGQSGETQYF.

This chain connects TRBV7-8 to TRBJ2-5; no firm D call. The CDR3 is 12 residues long. Germline V gene data show CDR1 as SGHVS and CDR2 as FQNEAQ. V was trimmed by 4 bases and J by 5 bases, leaving 8 bases between them. CDR3: CASSSPRETQYF. Written as DNA, the CDR3 is TGTGCCAGCAGCTCCCCGAGGGAGACCCAGTACTTC.

The chain employs TRBV7-2 and TRBJ2-7; weak D call: TRBD2 (5 bases). This CDR3 spans 15 amino acids. Germline V gene data show CDR1 as SGHTA and CDR2 as FQGNSA. Trimming shortened V by 0 bases and J by 6 bases, and 15 bases separated the two germline ends. CDR3 protein: CASSLAAGTLREQYF. CDR3 sequence (DNA): TGTGCCAGCAGCTTAGCGGCGGGTACCTTACGCGAGCAGTACTTC.

The CDR3 loop is CASSTFGYGYTF. CDR3 in DNA: TGTGCCAGCAGCACGTTCGGGTATGGCTACACCTTC. The J gene is TRBJ1-2, the V gene TRBV21-1. TRBV21-1 counts as a pseudogene. The CDR3 consists of 12 residues.

The gene calls are TRBV9 and TRBJ1-3; possible D gene TRBD1, 5 bases. The V gene's germline CDR1 is SGDLS and CDR2 YYNGEE. Trimming left V 2 bases short and J 2 bases short, with 8 bases between. The CDR3 loop spans 14 amino acids. The CDR3 DNA follows: TGTGCCAGCAGCGTGGGCAGGGCTGGAAACACCATATATTTT. It codes for CASSVGRAGNTIYF. The full variable domain, its missing parts supplied by reference TRBV9 and TRBJ1-3, is DSGVTQTPKHLITATGQRVTLRCSPRSGDLSVYWYQQSLDQGLQFLIQYYNGEERAKGNILERFSAQQFPDLHSELNLSSLELGDSALYFCASSVGRAGNTIYFGEGSWLTVV.

Only one count was recorded for this clone. The genes are TRBV5-1 and TRBJ2-7; D possibly corresponds to TRBD2 (5 bases). Per germline, CDR1 SGHRS and CDR2 YFSETQ. The CDR3 consists of 14 residues. Trimming cost V 0 bases and J 7 bases, with 14 bases left between them. The chain's CDR3 is CASSLERLAQEQYF. CDR3 bases: TGCGCCAGCAGCTTGGAACGGCTAGCTCAAGAGCAGTACTTC.

This clone turned up a few times. V is TRBV5-8 and J is TRBJ1-6, with TRBD1 matching over 7 bases. J gave up 1 base and V 5 bases, and 15 bases lay outside the gene matches. The CDR3 contains 19 residues. Germline values: CDR1 SGHTS, CDR2 YDEGEE. Written as DNA, the CDR3 is TGTGCCAGCAGACCACGGGACAGAAGCGTCCGGTCCTATAATTCACCCCTCCACTTT. Translating it yields CASRPRDRSVRSYNSPLHF.

The V call is TRBV2, the J call TRBJ1-5; D possibly corresponds to TRBD1 (6 bases). The germline CDR1 and CDR2 sequences are SNHLY and FYNNEI. The CDR3 consists of 15 residues. V dropped 5 bases and J dropped 1 base, with 12 bases sitting between them. The CDR3 DNA reads as TGTGCCAGCAGTCCACAGGGCGTCAGCAATCAGCCCCAGCATTTT. Its protein is CASSPQGVSNQPQHF.

J is TRBJ2-1 and V is TRBV6-1; tentative D call: TRBD1 (6 bases). The germline CDR1 and CDR2 sequences are MNHNS and SASEGT. The CDR3 totals 15 residues. V lost 7 bases and J 6 bases, leaving 19 bases between the germline ends. The CDR3 spells CASTADLGAGNEQFF. CDR3 DNA: TGTGCCAGCACCGCGGATCTGGGGGCGGGCAATGAGCAGTTCTTC.

V usage is TRBV2 and J usage is TRBJ2-4, with unresolved D. The CDR3 is 15 residues long. Looked up from germline, CDR1 is SNHLY and CDR2 is FYNNEI. Between the trimmed V and J ends, which lost 5 bases and 8 bases, there was a span of 19 bases. This chain's CDR3 is CASSSVRGEVHIQYF. CDR3 DNA sequence: TGTGCCAGCAGTTCCGTGAGAGGTGAGGTACACATTCAGTACTTC.